These 2 T cell receptor beta chains were all obtained from the same sample, sequenced in a study of shared clonotypes between healthy human individuals (dated by TCRdb to the early 2020s). The library was obtained by the immunoSEQ multiplex PCR assay. The immuneACCESS repertoire file appears here via TCRdb, limited to in-frame rearrangements. These files lack a portion of the clones; in checked studies, under half of the deficit traces to unresolved V genes, and the cause of the others is not known. This sample has some 650,000 clones in its table, and roughly 97% of those were observed once. The top ten clonotypes cover roughly 0.05% of the sample. Sequencing was done on a sample of naive CD4+ T cells sorted from blood. Explained via the paper, the cell subset or site label denotes: CD45RA+ positively selected. All receptors come from a woman in her 30s in good health.

CDR3 protein: CASGTVSGANVLTF. The CDR3 DNA is TGTGCCAGCGGGACAGTATCTGGGGCCAACGTCCTGACTTTC. The chain is built from TRBV27 and TRBJ2-6, with 7 positions matching TRBD1. CDR1 is MNHEY and CDR2 is SMNVEV in the germline V gene (reference sequence). Germline trimming cut 8 bases from V and 1 base from J; bases unmatched to any gene: 2. The length of the CDR3 is 14 residues.

DNA of the CDR3: TGTGCCAGCAGTGCCCAGAATAACCAAGAGACCCAGTACTTC. Its translation: CASSAQNNQETQYF. The chain carries TRBV27 and TRBJ2-5; D remains ambiguous. This CDR3 is 14 amino acids long. Germline CDR1 is MNHEY and CDR2 is SMNVEV (reference sequence). Trimming pared 5 bases from V and 0 bases from J, leaving 10 bases between.